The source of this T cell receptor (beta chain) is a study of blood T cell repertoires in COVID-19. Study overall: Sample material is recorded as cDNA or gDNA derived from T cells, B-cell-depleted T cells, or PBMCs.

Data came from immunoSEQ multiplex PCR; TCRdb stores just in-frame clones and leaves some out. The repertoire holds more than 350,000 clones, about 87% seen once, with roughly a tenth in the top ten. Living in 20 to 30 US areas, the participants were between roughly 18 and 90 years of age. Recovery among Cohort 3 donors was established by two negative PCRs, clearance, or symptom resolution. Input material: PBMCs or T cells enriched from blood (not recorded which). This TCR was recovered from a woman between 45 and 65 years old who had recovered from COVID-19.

This chain's CDR3 is CASSVSQGGFNSPLHF. In nucleotides, the CDR3 is TGTGCCAGCAGCGTCTCGCAGGGGGGTTTTAATTCACCCCTCCACTTT. The chain carries TRBV7-9 and TRBJ1-6; TRBD1 agrees at 7 bases. V shed 5 bases, J shed 6 bases, and the junction held 10 bases outside the gene matches. This CDR3 contains 16 residues. Germline CDR1 and CDR2: SEHNR and FQNEAQ (reference sequence).